This entry lists 6 T cell receptor beta chains sequenced from one sample in a study of blood T cell repertoires in COVID-19. Some clones are missing from TCRdb's copy, which holds only in-frame ones; the method was immunoSEQ multiplex PCR. The sample includes approximately 220,000 clones, 83% of them seen just once. Sequencing was done on a sample of peripheral blood. The receptor source for this set is a woman between 35 and 50 years old with active or convalescent COVID-19.

The CDR3 coding sequence is TGTGCCAGCAGCTTAACTACAGGGAACACTGAAGCTTTCTTT. Its protein is CASSLTTGNTEAFF. This chain links TRBV7-8 with TRBJ1-1; TRBD1 is a possible D gene (5 bases). Deletions cut 2 bases from V and 1 base from J, with 8 bases between. This CDR3 region has 14 residues. Germline V gene data show CDR1 as SGHVS and CDR2 as FQNEAQ.

Comment on this clone: A junction end diverges from the germline sequence, so it may reflect a read error. The chain links TRBV30 to TRBJ1-4, with a weak D call TRBD1 (5 bases). Germline V lookup: CDR1 GTSNPN, CDR2 SVGIG (reference sequence). CDR3 length: 14 amino acids. The CDR3 reads CAWRLGGINQKLFF. CDR3 DNA sequence: TGTGCCTGGAGACTTGGGGGGATTAATCAAAAACTGTTTTTT.

The genes are TRBV28 and TRBJ1-1; D is perhaps TRBD1 (5 bases). The CDR3 is 14 residues long. The germline V gene encodes CDR1 MDHEN and CDR2 SYDVKM. V lost 4 bases and J lost 7, with 16 bases in between. CDR3 loop: CASSSPWGEGEAFF. The CDR3 bases are TGTGCCAGCAGTTCCCCCTGGGGGGAGGGTGAAGCTTTCTTT.

V and J are TRBV24-1 and TRBJ2-1; 8 nucleotides line up with TRBD2. In germline, CDR1 is KGHDR, CDR2 SFDVKD. CDR3 size: 18 residues. The V and J ends lost 3 bases and 8 bases, in that order; junction bases with no gene match: 17. CDR3 nucleotides: TGTGCCACCAGTGATCCCGCTGGACTAGCCGGGAAGTACGATGAGCAGTTCTTC. This gives the protein CATSDPAGLAGKYDEQFF.

This clone was picked up a small number of times. This chain links TRBV7-9 with TRBJ1-4, with D hard to call. Trimming took off 7 bases at V and 2 bases at J, with 11 bases between the two ends. Germline lookup yields CDR1 SEHNR and CDR2 FQNEAQ (reference sequence). CDR3 size: 14 residues. The CDR3 DNA sequence: TGTGCCAGCACCTTCTTTTCCACTAATGAAAAACTGTTTTTT. This gives the protein CASTFFSTNEKLFF.

The chain joins TRBV29-1 to TRBJ2-7; no clear D gene. The V gene's germline CDR1 is SQVTM and CDR2 ANQGSEA. This CDR3 is built from 13 residues. V was trimmed by 7 bases and J by 4 bases, leaving 17 bases between them. CDR3 coding DNA: TGCAGCGCCCTGACATATCCGGTTTACGAGCAGTACTTC. As protein: CSALTYPVYEQYF.